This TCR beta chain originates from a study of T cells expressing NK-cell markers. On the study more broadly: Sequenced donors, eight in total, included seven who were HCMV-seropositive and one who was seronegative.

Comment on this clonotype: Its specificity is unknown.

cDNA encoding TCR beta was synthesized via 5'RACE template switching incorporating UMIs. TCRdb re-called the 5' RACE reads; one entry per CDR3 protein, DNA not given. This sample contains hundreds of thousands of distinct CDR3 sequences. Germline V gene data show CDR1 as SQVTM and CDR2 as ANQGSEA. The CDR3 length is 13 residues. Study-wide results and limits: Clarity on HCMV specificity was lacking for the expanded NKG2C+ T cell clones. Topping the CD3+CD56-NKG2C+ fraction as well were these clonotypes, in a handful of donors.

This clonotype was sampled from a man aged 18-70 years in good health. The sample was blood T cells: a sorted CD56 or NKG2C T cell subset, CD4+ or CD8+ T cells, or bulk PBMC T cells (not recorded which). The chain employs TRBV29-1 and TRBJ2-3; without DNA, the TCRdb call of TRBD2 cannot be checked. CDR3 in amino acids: CSVEPPGLQTQYF.